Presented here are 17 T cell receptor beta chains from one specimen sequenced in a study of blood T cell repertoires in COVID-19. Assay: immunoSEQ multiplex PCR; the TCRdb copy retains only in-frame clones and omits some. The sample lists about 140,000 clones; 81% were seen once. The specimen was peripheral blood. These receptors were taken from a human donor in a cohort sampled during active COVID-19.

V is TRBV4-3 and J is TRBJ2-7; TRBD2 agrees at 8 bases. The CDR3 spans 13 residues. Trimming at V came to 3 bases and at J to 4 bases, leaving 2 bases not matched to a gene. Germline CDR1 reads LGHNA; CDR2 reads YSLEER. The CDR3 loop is CASSHGLAYEQYF. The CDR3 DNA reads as TGCGCCAGCAGCCACGGACTAGCTTACGAGCAGTACTTC.

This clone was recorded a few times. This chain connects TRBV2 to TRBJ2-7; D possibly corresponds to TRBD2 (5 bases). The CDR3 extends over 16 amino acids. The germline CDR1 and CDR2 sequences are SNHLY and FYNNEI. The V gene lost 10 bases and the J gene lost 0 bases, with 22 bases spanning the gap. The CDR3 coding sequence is TGTGCCATATTTTACCCATCAGACGGGATCTCCTACGAGCAGTACTTC. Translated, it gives CAIFYPSDGISYEQYF.

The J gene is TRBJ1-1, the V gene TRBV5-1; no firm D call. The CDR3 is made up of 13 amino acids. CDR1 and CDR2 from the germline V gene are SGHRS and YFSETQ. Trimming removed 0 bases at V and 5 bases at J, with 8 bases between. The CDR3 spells CASSLAGETEAFF. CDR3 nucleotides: TGCGCCAGCAGCTTGGCCGGGGAGACTGAAGCTTTCTTT.

CDR3 sequence reads: CAEDGASGKENTGELFF. The CDR3 nucleotides read TGTGCCGAAGATGGGGCTAGCGGGAAAGAGAACACCGGGGAGCTGTTTTTT. The chain has TRBV27 and TRBJ2-2, with 9 bases that match TRBD2. The germline CDR1 and CDR2 sequences are MNHEY and SMNVEV (reference sequence). There are 17 residues in the CDR3. V trimming: 11 bases; J trimming: 1 base; junction bases outside the gene matches: 14.

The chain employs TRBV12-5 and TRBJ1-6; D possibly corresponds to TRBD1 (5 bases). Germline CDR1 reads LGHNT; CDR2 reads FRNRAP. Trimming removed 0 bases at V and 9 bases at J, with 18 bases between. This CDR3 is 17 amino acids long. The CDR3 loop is CASGLVNGAYGGSPLHF. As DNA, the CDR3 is TGTGCTAGTGGTTTGGTAAATGGGGCTTATGGTGGTTCACCCCTCCACTTT.

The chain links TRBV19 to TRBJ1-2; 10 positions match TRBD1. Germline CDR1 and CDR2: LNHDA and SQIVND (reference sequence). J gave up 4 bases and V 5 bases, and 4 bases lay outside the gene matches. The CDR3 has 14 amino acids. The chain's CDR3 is CASSSGQGSYGYTF. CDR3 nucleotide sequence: TGTGCCAGTAGTTCGGGACAGGGGAGCTATGGCTACACCTTC.

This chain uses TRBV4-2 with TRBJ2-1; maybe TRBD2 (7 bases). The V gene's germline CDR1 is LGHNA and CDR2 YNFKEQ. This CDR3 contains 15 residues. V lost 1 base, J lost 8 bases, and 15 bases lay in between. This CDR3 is CASSQGLANRDEQFF. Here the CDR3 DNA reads TGTGCCAGCAGCCAAGGACTAGCCAACAGGGATGAGCAGTTCTTC.

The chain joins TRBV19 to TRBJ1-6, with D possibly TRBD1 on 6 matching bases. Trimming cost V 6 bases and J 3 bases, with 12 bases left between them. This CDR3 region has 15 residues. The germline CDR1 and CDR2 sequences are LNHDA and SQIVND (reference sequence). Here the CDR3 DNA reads TGTGCCAGTAGAATACAGGGTGTCTATAATTCACCCCTCCACTTT. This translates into CASRIQGVYNSPLHF.

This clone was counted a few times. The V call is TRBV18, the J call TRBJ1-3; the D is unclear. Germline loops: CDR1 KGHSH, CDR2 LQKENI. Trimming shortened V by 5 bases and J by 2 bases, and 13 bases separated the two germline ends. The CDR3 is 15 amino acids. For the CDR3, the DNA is TGTGCCAGCTCAAACCGACAACGGACTGGAAACACCATATATTTT. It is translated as CASSNRQRTGNTIYF.

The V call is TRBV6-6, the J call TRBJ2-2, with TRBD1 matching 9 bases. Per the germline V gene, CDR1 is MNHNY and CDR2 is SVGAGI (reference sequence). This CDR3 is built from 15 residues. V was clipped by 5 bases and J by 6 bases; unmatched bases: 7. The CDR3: CASSRGQGRAGELFF. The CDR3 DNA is TGTGCCAGCAGTCGGGGACAGGGAAGAGCCGGGGAGCTGTTTTTT.

CDR3 sequence (DNA): TGCGCCAGCAGCCAACCTACTCGGGACAGCTCTGGGGCCAACGTCCTGACTTTC. Amino acid sequence: CASSQPTRDSSGANVLTF. The gene calls are TRBV4-1 and TRBJ2-6; 7 nucleotides agree with TRBD1. Germline assignment: CDR1 MGHRA and CDR2 YSYEKL. With V trimmed by 2 bases and J by 0 bases, 7 bases remained unmatched. The CDR3 spans 18 residues.

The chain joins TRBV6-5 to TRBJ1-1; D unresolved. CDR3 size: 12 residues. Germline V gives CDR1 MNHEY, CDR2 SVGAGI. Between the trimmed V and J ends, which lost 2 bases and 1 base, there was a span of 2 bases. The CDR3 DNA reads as TGTGCCAGCAGTTACCGGAACACTGAAGCTTTCTTT. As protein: CASSYRNTEAFF.

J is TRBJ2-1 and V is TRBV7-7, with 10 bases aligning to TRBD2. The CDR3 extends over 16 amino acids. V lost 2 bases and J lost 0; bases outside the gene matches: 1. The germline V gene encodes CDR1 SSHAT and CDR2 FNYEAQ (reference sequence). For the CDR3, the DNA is TGTGCCAGCAGCTTATCTAGCGGGGGCTCCTACAATGAGCAGTTCTTC. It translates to CASSLSSGGSYNEQFF.

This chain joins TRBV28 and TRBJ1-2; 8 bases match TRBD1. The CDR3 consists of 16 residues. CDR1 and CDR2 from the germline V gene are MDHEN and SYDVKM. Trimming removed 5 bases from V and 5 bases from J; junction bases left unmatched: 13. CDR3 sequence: CASSPGGQVRGYGYTF. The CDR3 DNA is TGTGCCAGCAGTCCAGGGGGACAGGTACGAGGGTATGGCTACACCTTC.

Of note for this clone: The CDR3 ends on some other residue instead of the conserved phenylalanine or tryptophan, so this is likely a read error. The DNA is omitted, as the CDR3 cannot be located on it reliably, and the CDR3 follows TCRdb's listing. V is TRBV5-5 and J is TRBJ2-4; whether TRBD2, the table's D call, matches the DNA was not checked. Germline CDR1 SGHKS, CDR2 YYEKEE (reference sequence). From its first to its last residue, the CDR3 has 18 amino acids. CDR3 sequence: CASSLVCPGVNSRTRGVR.

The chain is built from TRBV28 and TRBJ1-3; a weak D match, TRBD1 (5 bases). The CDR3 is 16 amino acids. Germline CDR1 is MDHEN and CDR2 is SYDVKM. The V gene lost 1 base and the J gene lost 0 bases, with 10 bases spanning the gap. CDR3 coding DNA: TGTGCCAGCAGTTTATTTGGGGGGAGCTCTGGAAACACCATATATTTT. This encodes CASSLFGGSSGNTIYF.

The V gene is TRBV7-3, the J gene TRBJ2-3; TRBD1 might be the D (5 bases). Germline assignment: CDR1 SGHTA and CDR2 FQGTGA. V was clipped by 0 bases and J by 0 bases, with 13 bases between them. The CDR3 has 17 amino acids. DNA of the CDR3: TGTGCCAGCAGCTTAACGGCCCCAGGGCCAAGCACAGATACGCAGTATTTT. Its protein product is CASSLTAPGPSTDTQYF.